This TCR beta chain was sequenced in a study of blood T cell repertoires in COVID-19 (dated by TCRdb to between 2020 and 2021). A note on the overall study: Collaborator samples came from the United States, Italy and Spain and covered acute and convalescent phases of COVID-19. The material from the prospective study consisted of cDNA or gDNA derived from T cells, B-cell-depleted T cells, or PBMCs. The dataset comprised deeply sampled blood TCRbeta repertoires from subjects exposed to, actively infected with, or recovered from COVID-19. The repertoires were released in a freely available public database intended as a resource for research on the immune response to SARS-CoV-2. The samples were drawn from the first 160 participants of the ongoing ImmuneRACE study and from some 1,300 subjects provided by 6 global collaborators. Nearly every sample came with metadata listing a de-identified subject ID, COVID-19 status, age in years and sex. Where HLA class I and class II types were available, the types were taken from metadata supplied by the sample provider, not from assay-based typing.

As for this clone: The antigen it recognizes is unknown. No per-base quality is available; no much larger clone lies one base away.

A second Seattle source provided samples from volunteer blood donors who had recovered from COVID-19. Collaborating institutions collected whole blood in K2EDTA tubes following their own protocols. For TCRbeta analysis, collaborator samples were shipped as frozen whole blood, as isolated PBMCs, or as DNA extracted from either sample type. Overall results and qualifications from the work: How much clinical and demographic metadata was included differed by source and by participant, and the metadata was provided uncurated.

TCRbeta CDR3 regions were amplified from genomic DNA by means of the immunoSEQ Assay, a bias-controlled multiplex PCR. Per the authors' processing: Nucleated cell counts per sample were estimated from amplification of reference gene primers within the assay. To quantify the absolute abundance of each unique TCRbeta CDR3 rearrangement, sequence reads were collapsed and filtered. For each sample, productive Simpson clonality was calculated as the square root of Simpson's diversity index over productive rearrangements. The source is immuneACCESS, and TCRdb retained only in-frame sequences with V and J called. Part of the clones is not carried over; for the studies checked, unresolved V genes explain less than half of this, and the remainder is unexplained. V and J calls and clone size are those listed in that table; D and trimming were worked out from the DNA. The sample table records roughly 250,000 clones; roughly 86% of these occur just once. In total, the top ten clones hold around 10% of the sample.

The junction shows trimming of 0 bases on V and 7 bases on J, and the gene matches do not reach 8 bases of it. CDR1 and CDR2 were assigned from the germline V gene as LGHNA and YSLEER. CDR3 length: 16 amino acids, cysteine to phenylalanine. The kept DNA is CDR3 alone, 48 bases in frame from the first base. The sequenced material came from peripheral blood. The TCR was taken from a man aged 40-49 years who had recovered from COVID-19. The receptor chain draws on TRBV4-3 and TRBJ2-1; 8 bases in between match TRBD1. The DNA is TGCGCCAGCAGCCAAGAGGTGCAGGGGGCGCGAAATGAGCAGTTCTTC. Its product reads: CASSQEVQGARNEQFF.